The entry below describes one T cell receptor beta chain. As handled by the study authors: For nucleated cells, counts were estimated from reference gene primer amplification. The method was immunoSEQ multiplex PCR; TCRdb's version includes in-frame clones alone and lacks a portion of them. The V and J calls and clone size are taken from that table; D and trimming were inferred from the DNA. The table shows around 15,000 clones, with less than 90% occurring only once. The data belong to a study of blood T cell repertoires in COVID-19. Across the study: Whether acute or convalescent, the COVID-19 samples came from the United States, Italy and Spain.

This clonotype was sampled from a woman in her seventies in a cohort sampled during active or convalescent COVID-19. Material for sequencing was peripheral blood.

The DNA for the CDR3 is TGTGCCAGCAGCGTGGGACTTCAGAACACTGAAGCTTTCTTT. Translated: CASSVGLQNTEAFF. The chain is built from TRBV7-9 and TRBJ1-1; possible D gene TRBD1, 5 bases. CDR1 is SEHNR and CDR2 is FQNEAQ in the germline V gene (reference sequence). V shed 5 bases and J shed 1 base, with 11 bases lying between them. This CDR3 region has 14 residues.